The next 9 T cell receptor beta chains were all read from a single sample in a study of cytomegalovirus exposure and HLA in healthy donors (dated by TCRdb to 2015 to 2018). Library preparation was by the immunoSEQ multiplex PCR assay. For the multiplex PCR, a mixture combining 60 forward primers for TCR Vbeta segments and 13 reverse primers for TCR Jbeta segments was used. The table was pulled from immuneACCESS by TCRdb, which kept in-frame rearrangements only. Such tables lose some clones; where checked, under half of the loss comes from unresolved V genes, and the rest has no known cause. The sample table records 35,000 to 50,000 clones; about two thirds of these occur just once. The ten top clones hold around 12% of the sample. The sample was PBMCs. Every receptor here comes from a man between 60 and 75 years old in good health and CMV-seropositive.

The J gene is TRBJ2-5, the V gene TRBV6-1; D is uncertain. Near its end, the DNA agrees better with TRBJ2-7, so the J call may be wrong. Germline CDR1 reads MNHNS; CDR2 reads SASEGT. CDR3 length: 14 amino acids. CDR3 protein: CASSEGESSYEQYF. CDR3 nucleotides: TGTGCCAGCAGTGAAGGTGAGAGCTCCTACGAGCAGTACTTC.

This chain uses TRBV6-5 with TRBJ2-1; possibly TRBD1 for D (6 bases). The V end was cut by 4 bases, the J end by 9 bases, with 13 bases between. The CDR3 runs 13 residues. In germline, CDR1 is MNHEY, CDR2 SVGAGI. CDR3 amino acids: CASSWTTGTEQFF. The CDR3 DNA follows: TGTGCCAGCAGTTGGACCACAGGGACTGAGCAGTTCTTC.

This clone showed up just a few times. The rearrangement uses TRBV5-4 and TRBJ1-4, with 9 bases matching TRBD1. Germline V gene data show CDR1 as SGHNT and CDR2 as YYREEE (reference sequence). The CDR3 contains 14 residues. The V gene end was trimmed by 4 bases and the J gene end by 8 bases; junction bases not matched to a gene: 6. The CDR3, as DNA: TGTGCCAGCAGCCGAGGGGACAGGGTAGAAAAACTGTTTTTT. Amino acid sequence: CASSRGDRVEKLFF. The whole variable domain, filled in from reference TRBV5-4 and TRBJ1-4, reads ETGVTQSPTHLIKTRGQQVTLRCSSQSGHNTVSWYQQALGQGPQFIFQYYREEENGRGNFPPRFSGLQFPNYSSELNVNALELDDSALYLCASSRGDRVEKLFFGSGTQLSVL.

This clone came up a few times. The gene calls are TRBV28 and TRBJ2-7; no clear D gene. CDR1 MDHEN and CDR2 SYDVKM come from the germline V gene. CDR3 length equals 12 residues. Trimming took off 6 bases at V and 4 bases at J, with 10 bases between the two ends. CDR3 region: CASSPFVYEQYF. The CDR3 nucleotides are TGTGCCAGCAGCCCTTTTGTTTACGAGCAGTACTTC.

The CDR3 DNA follows: TGTGCCAGCAGTCCCCCGGGACTAGCGGCCTCGATCTACAATGAGCAGTTCTTC. The encoded protein is CASSPPGLAASIYNEQFF. This chain uses TRBV7-9 with TRBJ2-1, with 11 positions matching TRBD2. The germline CDR1 and CDR2 sequences are SEHNR and FQNEAQ (reference sequence). V lost 6 bases and J lost 3; bases outside the gene matches: 13. The CDR3 covers 18 residues.

The chain has TRBV7-2 and TRBJ2-5; 7 bases match TRBD2. Germline assignment: CDR1 SGHTA and CDR2 FQGNSA. CDR3 size: 14 residues. V shed 7 bases, J shed 3 bases, and the junction held 8 bases outside the gene matches. The CDR3 nucleotides are TGTGCCAGCATAGGAAAACGGGAGGAAGAGACCCAGTACTTC. It is translated as CASIGKREEETQYF. Full variable domain (missing parts from reference TRBV7-2 and TRBJ2-5): GAGVSQSPSNKVTEKGKDVELRCDPISGHTALYWYRQSLGQGLEFLIYFQGNSAPDKSGLPSDRFSAERTGGSVSTLTIQRTQQEDSAVYLCASIGKREEETQYFGPGTRLLVL.

This chain connects TRBV7-9 to TRBJ2-7, with D possibly TRBD1 on 6 matching bases. The ends were cut back, 4 bases at V and 0 bases at J, with 10 bases in the middle. Germline values: CDR1 SEHNR, CDR2 FQNEAQ (reference sequence). This CDR3 comprises 14 residues. This CDR3 reads CASSSDRGSYEQYF. In nucleotides, the CDR3 is TGTGCCAGCAGCTCGGACAGAGGCTCCTACGAGCAGTACTTC.

The rearrangement uses TRBV5-4 and TRBJ2-3, with a possible D match to TRBD2 (6 bases). The CDR3 spans 14 residues. Trimming took 1 base from V and 3 from J, leaving 9 bases between them. Germline V gene data show CDR1 as SGHNT and CDR2 as YYREEE (reference sequence). CDR3 loop: CASSLSLATDTQYF. The CDR3 DNA sequence: TGTGCCAGCAGCTTGAGCCTAGCGACAGATACGCAGTATTTT.

J is TRBJ2-5 and V is TRBV7-2; D is uncertain. The V end lost 7 bases, the J end lost 7 bases, and 16 bases lay between the germline ends. Germline V gene lookup returns CDR1 SGHTA and CDR2 FQGNSA. The CDR3 totals 13 residues. The CDR3 spells CASTPLARGTQYF. CDR3 coding DNA: TGTGCCAGCACCCCCCTGGCCCGAGGGACCCAGTACTTC.